The entry below gives a single TCR beta chain sequence along with its context. What it binds is unknown. Germline assignment: CDR1 SNHLY and CDR2 FYNNEI. V lost 5 bases, J lost 4 bases, and 11 bases lay in between. This CDR3 region has 13 residues. The sample comes from a study of cytomegalovirus exposure and HLA in healthy donors. Study results and caveats: TCR beta chain V- and J-gene trimming was linked, in a later analysis, to a missense variant in DCLRE1C.

It was with 60 Vbeta and 13 Jbeta primers that the PCR ran. Clones were sequenced by immunoSEQ multiplex PCR, and TCRdb holds only the in-frame ones, with some missing. The table shows more than 150,000 clones, with roughly 80% occurring only once. It was healthy bone marrow donors who served as donors. Sample: PBMCs. The chain links TRBV2 to TRBJ1-2; TRBD1 is a possible D gene (5 bases). The sequence derives from a man aged 45-60 years in good health and CMV-seronegative. Here the CDR3 DNA reads TGTGCCAGCAGTTTCCCAGACAGCTATGGCTACACCTTC. Its translation is CASSFPDSYGYTF.